This T cell receptor (beta chain) appears in the sequencing data of a study of T cell responses to AZD1222 COVID-19 vaccine. Regarding the study as a whole: Most donors were white British and more were female, and clonal diversity was possibly underestimated. When two AZD1222 doses had been given, Spike-specific TCR breadth and depth rose.

Doses given second, at about 4 or about 12 weeks, were pooled. The CDR3 consists of 14 residues. In germline, CDR1 is SEHNR, CDR2 FQNEAQ (reference sequence). J gave up 4 bases and V 6 bases, and 6 bases lay outside the gene matches. About this clone itself: Its antigen is not identified.

Repertoires were generated with immunoSEQ multiplex PCR, while TCRdb's copy carries only in-frame clones and drops some. The table lists 89,000 or so clones, 80% to 95% of them singletons. The receptor was isolated from an adult who received the AZD1222 COVID-19 vaccine. Specimen: peripheral blood, collected 28 days after the second AZD1222 dose. V is TRBV7-9 and J is TRBJ1-1; 9 bases map to TRBD1. The CDR3 spells CASSLQGAFTEAFF. The DNA of the CDR3 is TGTGCCAGCAGTTTACAGGGGGCGTTCACTGAAGCTTTCTTT.